The T cell receptor (beta chain) described here comes from a study of blood T cell repertoires in COVID-19. About the research overall: The United States, Italy and Spain supplied acute and convalescent COVID-19 samples.

Method: immunoSEQ multiplex PCR; TCRdb's copy keeps in-frame clones and lacks some. This sample has fewer than 250,000 clones, with under 90% found just once. This CDR3 contains 17 residues. CDR1 is LNHDA and CDR2 is SQIVND in the germline V gene (reference sequence). Deletions cut 6 bases from V and 5 bases from J, with 22 bases between. Participant-given clinical history determined each cohort assignment. Sequenced input: PBMCs or T cells enriched from blood (not recorded which). The clonotype was recovered from a woman aged 45-65 years with acute COVID-19. The V call is TRBV19, the J call TRBJ1-4, with D perhaps TRBD1 (6 bases). CDR3 region: CASSPLAEGGSNEKLFF. For the CDR3, the DNA is TGTGCCAGTAGCCCCCTCGCGGAAGGGGGTTCCAATGAAAAACTGTTTTTT. The complete variable domain, with remaining parts taken from reference TRBV19 and TRBJ1-4, reads DGGITQSPKYLFRKEGQNVTLSCEQNLNHDAMYWYRQDPGQGLRLIYYSQIVNDFQKGDIAEGYSVSREKKESFPLTVTSAQKNPTAFYLCASSPLAEGGSNEKLFFGSGTQLSVL.